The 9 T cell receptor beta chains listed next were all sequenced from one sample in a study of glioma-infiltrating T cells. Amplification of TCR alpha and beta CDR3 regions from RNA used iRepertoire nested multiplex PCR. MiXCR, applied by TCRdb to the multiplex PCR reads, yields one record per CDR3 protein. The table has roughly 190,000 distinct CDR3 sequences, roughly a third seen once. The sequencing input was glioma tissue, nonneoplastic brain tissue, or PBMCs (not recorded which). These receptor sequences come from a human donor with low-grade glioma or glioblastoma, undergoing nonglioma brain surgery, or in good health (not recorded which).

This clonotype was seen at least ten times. CDR3 loop: CASSLRAGDGNEQFF. The DNA for the CDR3 is TGTGCCAGCAGCTTACGGGCAGGGGATGGGAATGAGCAGTTCTTC. J is TRBJ2-1 and V is TRBV7-9; D is possibly TRBD1 (6 bases). Trimming left V 2 bases short and J 7 bases short, with 15 bases between. Germline values: CDR1 SEHNR, CDR2 FQNEAQ (reference sequence). This CDR3 spans 15 amino acids.

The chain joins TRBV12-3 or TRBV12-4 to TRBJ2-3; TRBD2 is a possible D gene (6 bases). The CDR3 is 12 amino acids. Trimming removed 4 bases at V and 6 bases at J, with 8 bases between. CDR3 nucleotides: TGTGCCAGCAGTTATAGCGGTGATACGCAGTATTTT. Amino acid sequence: CASSYSGDTQYF.

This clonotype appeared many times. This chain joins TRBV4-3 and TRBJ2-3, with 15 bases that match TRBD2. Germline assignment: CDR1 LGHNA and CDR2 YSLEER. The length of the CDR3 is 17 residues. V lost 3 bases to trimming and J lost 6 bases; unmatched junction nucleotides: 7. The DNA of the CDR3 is TGCGCCAGCAGCCACCCCGGACTAGCGGGAGGGAGGGATACGCAGTATTTT. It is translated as CASSHPGLAGGRDTQYF.

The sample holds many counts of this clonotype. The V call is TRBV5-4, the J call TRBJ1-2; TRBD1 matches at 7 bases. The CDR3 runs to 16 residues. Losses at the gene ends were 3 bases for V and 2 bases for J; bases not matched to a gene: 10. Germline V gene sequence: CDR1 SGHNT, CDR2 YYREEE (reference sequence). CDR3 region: CASSSHRGPLNYGYTF. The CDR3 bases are TGTGCCAGCAGCTCCCACAGGGGCCCCCTCAACTATGGCTACACCTTC.

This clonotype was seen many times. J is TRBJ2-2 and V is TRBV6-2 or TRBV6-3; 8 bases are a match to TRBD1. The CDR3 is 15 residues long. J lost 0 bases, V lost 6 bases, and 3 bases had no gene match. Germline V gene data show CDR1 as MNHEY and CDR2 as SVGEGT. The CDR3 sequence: CASRQQGANTGELFF. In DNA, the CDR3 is TGTGCCAGCAGGCAACAGGGGGCGAACACCGGGGAGCTGTTTTTT.

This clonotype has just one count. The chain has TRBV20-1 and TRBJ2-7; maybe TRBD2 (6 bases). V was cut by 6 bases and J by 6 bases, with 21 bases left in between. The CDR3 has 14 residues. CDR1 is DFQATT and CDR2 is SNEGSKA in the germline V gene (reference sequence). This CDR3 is CSASSRRLGPEQYF. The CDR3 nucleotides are TGCAGTGCCAGCAGCAGGAGACTAGGTCCCGAGCAGTACTTC.

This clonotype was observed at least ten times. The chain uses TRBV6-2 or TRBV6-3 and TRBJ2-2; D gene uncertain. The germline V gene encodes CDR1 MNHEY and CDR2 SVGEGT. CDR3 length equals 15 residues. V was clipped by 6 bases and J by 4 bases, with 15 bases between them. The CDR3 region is CASRRDGSGTGELFF. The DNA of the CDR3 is TGTGCCAGCAGACGTGACGGGTCAGGCACCGGGGAGCTGTTTTTT.

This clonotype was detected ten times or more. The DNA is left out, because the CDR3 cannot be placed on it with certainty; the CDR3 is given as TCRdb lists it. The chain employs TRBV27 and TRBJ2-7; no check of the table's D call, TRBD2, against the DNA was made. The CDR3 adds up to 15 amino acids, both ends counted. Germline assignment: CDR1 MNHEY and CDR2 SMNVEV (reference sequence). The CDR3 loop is CASSSSAGGSYEQYF.

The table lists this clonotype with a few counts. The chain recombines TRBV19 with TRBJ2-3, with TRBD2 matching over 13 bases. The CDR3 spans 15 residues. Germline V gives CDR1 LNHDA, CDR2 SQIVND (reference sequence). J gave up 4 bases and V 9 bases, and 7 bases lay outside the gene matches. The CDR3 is CASRTSGSRADTQYF. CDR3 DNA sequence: TGTGCCAGCCGGACTAGCGGGAGTAGGGCAGATACGCAGTATTTT.